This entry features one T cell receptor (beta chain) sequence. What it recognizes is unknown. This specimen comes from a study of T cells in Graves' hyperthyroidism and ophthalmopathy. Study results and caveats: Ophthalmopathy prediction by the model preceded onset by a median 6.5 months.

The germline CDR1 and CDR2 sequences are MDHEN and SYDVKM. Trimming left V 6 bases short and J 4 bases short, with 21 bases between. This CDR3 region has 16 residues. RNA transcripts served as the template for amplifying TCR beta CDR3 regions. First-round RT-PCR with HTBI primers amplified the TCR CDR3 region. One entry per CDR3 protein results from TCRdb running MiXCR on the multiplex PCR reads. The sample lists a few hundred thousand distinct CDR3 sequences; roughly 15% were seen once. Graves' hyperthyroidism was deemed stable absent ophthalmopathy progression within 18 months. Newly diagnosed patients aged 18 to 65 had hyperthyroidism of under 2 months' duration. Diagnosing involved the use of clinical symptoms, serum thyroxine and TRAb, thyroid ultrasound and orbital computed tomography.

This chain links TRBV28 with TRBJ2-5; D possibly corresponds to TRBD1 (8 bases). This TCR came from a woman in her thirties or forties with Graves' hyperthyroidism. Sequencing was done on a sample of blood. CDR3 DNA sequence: TGTGCCAGCAGCCATGAACAGGGGGAGGGTAGAGAGACCCAGTACTTC. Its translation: CASSHEQGEGRETQYF.